The present entry profiles one T cell receptor beta chain with its context. This sample is part of a study of blood T cell repertoires in COVID-19. The assay was immunoSEQ multiplex PCR, and TCRdb's table has in-frame clones only and misses some. This sample has about 140,000 clones; approximately 85% occur once, and the top ten carry around 2.9%. The trim removed 1 base at V and 6 bases at J, leaving 3 bases unmatched. This CDR3 contains 14 residues. Germline CDR1 is SGHAT and CDR2 is FQNNGV. The sequence was obtained from a man aged 50-59 years with acute or convalescent COVID-19. V is TRBV11-2 and J is TRBJ2-7; 10 bases line up with TRBD1. The specimen was peripheral blood. CDR3 loop: CASSLGDRGREQYF. Here the CDR3 DNA reads TGTGCCAGCAGCTTAGGGGACAGGGGACGCGAGCAGTACTTC. The whole variable domain, remainder taken from reference TRBV11-2 and TRBJ2-7, is EAGVAQSPRYKIIEKRQSVAFWCNPISGHATLYWYQQILGQGPKLLIQFQNNGVVDDSQLPKDRFSAERLKGVDSTLKIQPAKLEDSAVYLCASSLGDRGREQYFGPGTRLTVT.